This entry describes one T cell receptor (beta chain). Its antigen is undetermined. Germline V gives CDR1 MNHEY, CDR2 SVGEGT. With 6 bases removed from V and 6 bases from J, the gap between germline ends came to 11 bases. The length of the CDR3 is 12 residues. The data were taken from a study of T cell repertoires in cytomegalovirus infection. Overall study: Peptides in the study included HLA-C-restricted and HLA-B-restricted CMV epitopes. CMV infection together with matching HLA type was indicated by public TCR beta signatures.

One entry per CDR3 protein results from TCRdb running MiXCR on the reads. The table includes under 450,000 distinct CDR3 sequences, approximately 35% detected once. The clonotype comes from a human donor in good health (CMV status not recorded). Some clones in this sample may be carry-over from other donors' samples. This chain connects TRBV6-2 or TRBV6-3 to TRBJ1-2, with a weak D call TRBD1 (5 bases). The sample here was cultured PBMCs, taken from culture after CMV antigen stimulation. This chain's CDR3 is CASRGRNHGYTF. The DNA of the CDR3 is TGTGCCAGCAGGGGACGAAATCATGGCTACACCTTC.